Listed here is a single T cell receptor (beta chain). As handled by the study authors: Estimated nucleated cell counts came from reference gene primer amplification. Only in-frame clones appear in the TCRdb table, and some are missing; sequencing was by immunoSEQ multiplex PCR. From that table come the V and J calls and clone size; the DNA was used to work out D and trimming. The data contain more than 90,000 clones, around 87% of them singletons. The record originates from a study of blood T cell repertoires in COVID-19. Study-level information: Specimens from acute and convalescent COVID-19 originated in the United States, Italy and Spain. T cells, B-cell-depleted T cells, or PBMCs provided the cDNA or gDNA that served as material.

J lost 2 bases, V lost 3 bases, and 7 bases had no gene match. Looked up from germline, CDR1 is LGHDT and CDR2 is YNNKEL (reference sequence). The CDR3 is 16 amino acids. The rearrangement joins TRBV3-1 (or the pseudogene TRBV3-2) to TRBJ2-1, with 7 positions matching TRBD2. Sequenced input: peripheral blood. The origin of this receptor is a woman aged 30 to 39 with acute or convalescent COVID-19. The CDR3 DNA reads TGTGCCAGCAGCCATGCCCAGCGGGGCCCCTACAATGAGCAGTTCTTC. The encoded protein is CASSHAQRGPYNEQFF.